These 29 T cell receptor beta chains originate from one sample sequenced in a study of T cells in tuberculosis. Time point described: new active TB diagnosis, blood taken before or within 7 days of starting treatment. The repertoire was sequenced with immunoSEQ multiplex PCR; TCRdb's copy has only in-frame clones and lacks some. The data show about 49,000 clones, with about 95% seen just once and 1.4% to 1.5% held by the top ten. This specimen was PBMCs, taken at tuberculosis diagnosis. The receptors here all came from an adult with tuberculosis.

This chain uses TRBV5-1 with TRBJ1-5, with D possibly TRBD1 on 5 matching bases. Trimming took off 0 bases at V and 9 bases at J, with 16 bases between the two ends. Germline CDR1 SGHRS, CDR2 YFSETQ. CDR3 length equals 15 residues. In nucleotides, the CDR3 is TGCGCCAGCAGCTTGGCCCCGGGGGATCGAGCGCCCCAGCATTTT. Amino acid sequence: CASSLAPGDRAPQHF. Complete variable domain (other parts from reference TRBV5-1 and TRBJ1-5): KAGVTQTPRYLIKTRGQQVTLSCSPISGHRSVSWYQQTPGQGLQFLFEYFSETQRNKGNFPGRFSGRQFSNSRSEMNVSTLELGDSALYLCASSLAPGDRAPQHFGDGTRLSIL.

The J gene is TRBJ2-2, the V gene TRBV6-1, with 7 bases aligning to TRBD2. Germline V gives CDR1 MNHNS, CDR2 SASEGT. V shed 7 bases and J 3 bases; nucleotides not matched to a gene: 5. CDR3 length: 14 residues. CDR3 amino acids: CASIGLVHTGELFF. CDR3 in DNA: TGTGCCAGCATTGGACTAGTTCACACCGGGGAGCTGTTTTTT.

The rearrangement uses TRBV28 and TRBJ2-1; D call uncertain. V was shortened by 5 bases and J by 2 bases, with 7 bases between the two germline ends. This CDR3 has 13 amino acids. Germline CDR1 and CDR2: MDHEN and SYDVKM. The CDR3 spells CASSPVPYNEQFF. In DNA, the CDR3 is TGTGCCAGCAGTCCCGTCCCCTACAATGAGCAGTTCTTC.

V gene TRBV5-1 combines with J gene TRBJ1-3; 7 bases fit TRBD1. Germline assignment: CDR1 SGHRS and CDR2 YFSETQ. Losses at the gene ends were 4 bases for V and 9 bases for J; bases not matched to a gene: 7. CDR3 size: 13 residues. The CDR3 region has the DNA TGCGCCAGCAGCGGGGACAGCCTTCGCACCATATATTTT. It codes for CASSGDSLRTIYF.

The chain has TRBV7-2 and TRBJ1-1; D might be TRBD1 (5 bases). V lost 5 bases to trimming and J lost 1 base, with 14 bases between them. Per germline, CDR1 SGHTA and CDR2 FQGNSA. The CDR3 contains 15 residues. The CDR3 DNA reads as TGTGCCAGCAGCGCCTGGGGACTTACGAACACTGAAGCTTTCTTT. Its protein product is CASSAWGLTNTEAFF.

This rearrangement joins TRBV9 to TRBJ2-2, with a tentative D call TRBD2 (6 bases). Germline CDR1 and CDR2: SGDLS and YYNGEE. This CDR3 has 16 residues. Trimming pared 3 bases from V and 1 base from J, leaving 13 bases between. CDR3 protein: CASSGRDSLNTGELFF. CDR3 bases: TGTGCCAGCAGCGGACGGGACTCACTGAACACCGGGGAGCTGTTTTTT.

This chain uses TRBV9 with TRBJ1-2, with D unresolved. The V gene's germline CDR1 is SGDLS and CDR2 YYNGEE. The CDR3 loop spans 14 amino acids. V lost 0 bases, J lost 3 bases, and 9 bases lay in between. This CDR3 reads CASSVDMGDYGYTF. CDR3 bases: TGTGCCAGCAGCGTAGATATGGGCGACTATGGCTACACCTTC.

V and J are TRBV4-3 and TRBJ1-4; no clear D gene. The germline gives CDR1 LGHNA, CDR2 YSLEER. Trimming took off 0 bases at V and 5 bases at J, with 10 bases between the two ends. CDR3 length equals 15 residues. CDR3: CASSQDSGSNEKLFF. The DNA of the CDR3 is TGCGCCAGCAGCCAAGATTCCGGTTCGAATGAAAAACTGTTTTTT.

This clone was observed once. The chain links TRBV5-1 to TRBJ2-1, with TRBD2 matching over 8 bases. The CDR3 runs 18 residues. CDR1 and CDR2 (germline): SGHRS, YFSETQ. J was trimmed by 8 bases and V by 5 bases; bases with no gene match: 21. The CDR3 bases are TGCGCCAGCAGAAGAGAAGGGATCAGACTAGCGCAGGGAGATGAGCAGTTCTTC. Translated: CASRREGIRLAQGDEQFF.

The chain links TRBV5-6 to TRBJ2-1, with D perhaps matching TRBD2 (7 bases). The V end lost 0 bases, the J end lost 9 bases, and 19 bases lay between the germline ends. The CDR3 sequence is 16 residues long. Germline CDR1 is SGHDT and CDR2 is YYEEEE. CDR3 amino acids: CASSLGLSGVDSEQFF. In DNA, the CDR3 is TGTGCCAGCAGCTTGGGACTCAGCGGGGTGGACAGTGAGCAGTTCTTC.

This clone was seen once. This chain uses TRBV18 with TRBJ2-7; TRBD2 might be the D (5 bases). Germline V gene sequence: CDR1 KGHSH, CDR2 LQKENI. Trimming stripped 3 bases from V and 1 base from J, with 10 bases between. The CDR3 has 14 amino acids. The chain's CDR3 is CASSPLGSSYEQYF. CDR3 DNA sequence: TGTGCCAGCTCACCCCTAGGGAGTTCCTACGAGCAGTACTTC.

The rearrangement uses TRBV11-2 and TRBJ2-5; 7 bases agree with TRBD2. CDR1 is SGHAT and CDR2 is FQNNGV in the germline V gene. This CDR3 has 14 residues. The V segment lost 1 base and the J segment 4 bases; nucleotides outside the gene matches: 3. The CDR3 spells CASSLVRGRETQYF. The CDR3 nucleotides are TGTGCCAGCAGCTTAGTACGCGGGAGAGAGACCCAGTACTTC.

The genes are TRBV6-1 and TRBJ1-2, with 7 positions matching TRBD1. V lost 7 bases, J lost 3 bases, and 8 bases stayed unmatched. Per germline, CDR1 MNHNS and CDR2 SASEGT. This CDR3 is 14 amino acids long. CDR3 region: CASKIGQGDYGYTF. The CDR3 nucleotides read TGTGCCAGCAAAATCGGGCAGGGGGACTATGGCTACACCTTC.

The gene calls are TRBV28 and TRBJ2-3; D is perhaps TRBD2 (6 bases). The CDR3 has 14 residues. V lost 5 bases and J 6 bases, leaving 15 bases between the germline ends. Germline CDR1 and CDR2: MDHEN and SYDVKM. CDR3 DNA: TGTGCCAGCAGTAATGCGGGGACGACGGATACGCAGTATTTT. Protein sequence: CASSNAGTTDTQYF. Using reference TRBV28 and TRBJ2-3 for the parts outside the CDR3, the full variable domain is DVKVTQSSRYLVKRTGEKVFLECVQDMDHENMFWYRQDPGLGLRLIYFSYDVKMKEKGDIPEGYSVSREKKERFSLILESASTNQTSMYLCASSNAGTTDTQYFGPGTRLTVL.

The chain recombines TRBV5-1 with TRBJ2-2; 11 bases are a match to TRBD2. V was clipped by 1 base and J by 5 bases; unmatched bases: 7. CDR3 size: 17 residues. Germline V gene lookup returns CDR1 SGHRS and CDR2 YFSETQ. The CDR3 nucleotides read TGCGCCAGCAGCTTGACTAGCGGGAGCTCGTGGACCGGGGAGCTGTTTTTT. Residues: CASSLTSGSSWTGELFF. The whole variable domain, remainder taken from reference TRBV5-1 and TRBJ2-2, is KAGVTQTPRYLIKTRGQQVTLSCSPISGHRSVSWYQQTPGQGLQFLFEYFSETQRNKGNFPGRFSGRQFSNSRSEMNVSTLELGDSALYLCASSLTSGSSWTGELFFGEGSRLTVL.

The chain is built from TRBV9 and TRBJ2-3; D is unresolved. This CDR3 spans 15 amino acids. Trimming left V 4 bases short and J 0 bases short, with 12 bases between. CDR1 and CDR2 (germline): SGDLS, YYNGEE. CDR3 DNA sequence: TGTGCCAGCAGCCCTAGAGACTTTAGCACAGATACGCAGTATTTT. Its protein product is CASSPRDFSTDTQYF.

J is TRBJ2-1 and V is TRBV6-5; D possibly corresponds to TRBD1 (5 bases). V lost 1 base to trimming and J lost 9 bases, with 13 bases between them. Germline CDR1 is MNHEY and CDR2 is SVGAGI. CDR3 length: 14 amino acids. CDR3 DNA sequence: TGTGCCAGCAGTTACTACAAGCAGGGAATTGAGCAGTTCTTC. Residues: CASSYYKQGIEQFF.

The chain uses TRBV7-9 and TRBJ1-2; D call uncertain. V lost 5 bases and J 4 bases, leaving 11 bases between the germline ends. CDR1 is SEHNR and CDR2 is FQNEAQ in the germline V gene (reference sequence). This CDR3 has 13 residues. This CDR3 is CASSPQVGYGYTF. The CDR3 DNA follows: TGTGCCAGCAGCCCGCAGGTTGGCTATGGCTACACCTTC.

This clone was seen only once. The chain couples TRBV28 to TRBJ2-3; 14 bases align to TRBD2. Germline CDR1 MDHEN, CDR2 SYDVKM. V was pared by 6 bases and J by 6 bases, with 11 bases of the junction left unmatched. The CDR3 has 17 residues. The CDR3 here is CASSSPGTSGRLDTQYF. The CDR3 DNA reads TGTGCCAGCAGCTCTCCCGGGACTAGCGGGAGATTGGATACGCAGTATTTT.

This chain connects TRBV28 to TRBJ2-7, with 8 bases lining up with TRBD1. The junction had 9 bases not matched to a gene; V was cut back by 6 bases and J by 2 bases. The CDR3 runs 15 residues. Germline V gives CDR1 MDHEN, CDR2 SYDVKM. CDR3 in amino acids: CASRDQGAGTYEQYF. The CDR3 DNA reads TGTGCCAGCAGGGATCAGGGGGCCGGTACCTACGAGCAGTACTTC.

V is TRBV4-1 and J is TRBJ2-1; a weak D match, TRBD1 (6 bases). From germline, CDR1 is MGHRA and CDR2 YSYEKL. The CDR3 totals 16 residues. Trimming removed 1 base from V and 0 bases from J, with 10 bases in between. Here the CDR3 DNA reads TGCGCCAGCAGCCAAGTCACAGGGAGCTCCTACAATGAGCAGTTCTTC. As protein: CASSQVTGSSYNEQFF.

The rearrangement joins TRBV4-3 to TRBJ2-5, with 8 bases that match TRBD1. The CDR3 sequence is 17 residues long. CDR1 is LGHNA, CDR2 YSLEER, per germline. Trimming removed 3 bases from V and 2 bases from J; junction bases left unmatched: 11. In DNA form, the CDR3 reads TGCGCCAGCAGCCAGGACTTCGACAGGGGCAGTCAAGAGACCCAGTACTTC. This gives the protein CASSQDFDRGSQETQYF.

The rearrangement joins TRBV4-3 to TRBJ1-2; TRBD1 matches at 7 bases. From germline, CDR1 is LGHNA and CDR2 YSLEER. CDR3 size: 13 residues. With V trimmed by 0 bases and J by 6 bases, 1 base remained unmatched. The chain's CDR3 is CASSQERGHGYTF. The CDR3, as DNA: TGCGCCAGCAGCCAAGAGAGGGGGCATGGCTACACCTTC.

V usage is TRBV9 and J usage is TRBJ2-1; 7 bases fit TRBD2. Germline CDR1 reads SGDLS; CDR2 reads YYNGEE. CDR3 size: 15 residues. The V segment lost 4 bases and the J segment 2 bases; nucleotides outside the gene matches: 6. The DNA for the CDR3 is TGTGCCAGCAGCATCCAGACTAGCCCCTACAATGAGCAGTTCTTC. This codes for CASSIQTSPYNEQFF.

The chain recombines TRBV28 with TRBJ1-2; D gene ambiguous. Per germline, CDR1 MDHEN and CDR2 SYDVKM. The CDR3 runs to 11 residues. V gave up 4 bases and J gave up 5 bases, with 5 bases separating them. Written as DNA, the CDR3 is TGTGCCAGCAGTTCCCAATATGGCTACACCTTC. This gives the protein CASSSQYGYTF.

This chain links TRBV14 with TRBJ1-2, with a possible D match to TRBD1 (5 bases). Trimming left V 0 bases short and J 5 bases short, with 16 bases between. CDR3 length equals 16 residues. From germline, CDR1 is SGHDN and CDR2 FVKESK. CDR3 nucleotides: TGTGCCAGCAGCCAAGAAGATCAGGGTTTTTTTTATGGCTACACCTTC. Translated, it gives CASSQEDQGFFYGYTF.

The gene calls are TRBV4-3 and TRBJ2-3, with D maybe TRBD2 (5 bases). The ends were cut back, 10 bases at V and 0 bases at J, with 20 bases in the middle. The CDR3 is 16 amino acids. CDR1 is LGHNA and CDR2 is YSLEER in the germline V gene. CDR3 DNA: TGCGCCAACTTCCTGGGTGAGGGCACTAGCACAGATACGCAGTATTTT. This gives the protein CANFLGEGTSTDTQYF.

The J gene is TRBJ1-2, the V gene TRBV4-3; TRBD1 agrees at 7 bases. From germline, CDR1 is LGHNA and CDR2 YSLEER. V shed 4 bases and J 4 bases; nucleotides not matched to a gene: 12. The CDR3 totals 16 residues. CDR3: CASSPRSGTVLYGYTF. The CDR3 nucleotides are TGCGCCAGCAGCCCCCGGTCCGGGACAGTCCTCTATGGCTACACCTTC.

The chain employs TRBV2 and TRBJ2-2, with D uncertain. This CDR3 has 15 residues. Trimming took 3 bases from V and 5 from J, leaving 13 bases between them. Germline lookup yields CDR1 SNHLY and CDR2 FYNNEI. The CDR3 loop is CASSESPVVTGELFF. The CDR3, as DNA: TGTGCCAGCAGTGAGTCGCCAGTCGTGACCGGGGAGCTGTTTTTT.